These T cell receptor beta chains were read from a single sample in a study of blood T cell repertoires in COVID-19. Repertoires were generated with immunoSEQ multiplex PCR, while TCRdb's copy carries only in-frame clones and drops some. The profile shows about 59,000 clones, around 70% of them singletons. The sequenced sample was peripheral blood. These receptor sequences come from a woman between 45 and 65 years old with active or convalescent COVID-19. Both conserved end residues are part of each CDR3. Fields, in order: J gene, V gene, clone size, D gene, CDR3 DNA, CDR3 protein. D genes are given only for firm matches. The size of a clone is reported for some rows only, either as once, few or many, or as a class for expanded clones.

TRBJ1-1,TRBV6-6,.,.,TGTGCCAGCAGTTACGGGGCAGGGAGGGGGAACACTGAAGCTTTCTTT,CASSYGAGRGNTEAFF
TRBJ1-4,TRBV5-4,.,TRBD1,TGTGCCAGCAGCTCCGGGACAGGGATTATTGGGTCAGAAAAACTGTTTTTT,CASSSGTGIIGSEKLFF
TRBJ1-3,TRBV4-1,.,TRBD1,TGCGCCAGCAGCCTCTATTTTGGGACAGGGGCTGGAAACACCATATATTTT,CASSLYFGTGAGNTIYF
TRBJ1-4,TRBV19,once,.,TGTGCCAGTAGAGCATCGGGTCAGGGGAATGAAAAACTGTTTTTT,CASRASGQGNEKLFF
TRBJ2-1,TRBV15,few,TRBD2,TGTGCCACCAGCAGAACTAGCGGGAGGGAGCAGTTCTTC,CATSRTSGREQFF
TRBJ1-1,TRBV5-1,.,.,TGCGCCAGCAGCTTGGTCGCGGGTATGAACACTGAAGCTTTCTTT,CASSLVAGMNTEAFF
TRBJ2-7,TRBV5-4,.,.,TGTGCCAGCAGCTTGGAGGCCAGGAAGAGCTCCTACGAGCAGTACTTC,CASSLEARKSSYEQYF
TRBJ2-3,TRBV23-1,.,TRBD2,TGCGCCAGCAAAAACCCGGGACTAGCGGGCACAGATACGCAGTATTTT,CASKNPGLAGTDTQYF
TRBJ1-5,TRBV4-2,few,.,TGTGCCAGCAGCCAAGATGTCGGACAAGGATTTCAGCCCCAGCATTTT,CASSQDVGQGFQPQHF
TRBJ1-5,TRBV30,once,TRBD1,TGTGCCTGGAGGGGACAGGGAGACAATCAGCCCCAGCATTTT,CAWRGQGDNQPQHF
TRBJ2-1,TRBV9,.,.,TGTGCCAGCAGCGCCAACCCAGGCGGGATCGACAATGAGCAGTTCTTC,CASSANPGGIDNEQFF
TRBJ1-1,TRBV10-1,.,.,TGCGCCAGCAGTGAGGCTGGGACAAGGACTTTCTTT,CASSEAGTRTFF
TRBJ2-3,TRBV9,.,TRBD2,TGTGCCAGCAGCCCTGGGGCGGGAGGGTTCACAGATACGCAGTATTTT,CASSPGAGGFTDTQYF
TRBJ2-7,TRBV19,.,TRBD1,TGTGCCAGTAGTATAGTATGGGACAGGGGCTACGAGCAGTACTTC,CASSIVWDRGYEQYF
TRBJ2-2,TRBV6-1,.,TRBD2,TGTGCCAGCAGTGAATATGGGGCGGGAGGATACACCGGGGAGCTGTTTTTT,CASSEYGAGGYTGELFF
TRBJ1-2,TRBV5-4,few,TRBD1,TGTGCCAGCAGCTCACAGGGGGTAGGGAACTATGGCTACACCTTC,CASSSQGVGNYGYTF
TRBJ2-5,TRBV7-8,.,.,TGTGCCAGCAGCTTAGTCCCGCTAATCCTCCGGGGAGAGACCCAGTACTTC,CASSLVPLILRGETQYF
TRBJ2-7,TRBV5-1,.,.,TGCGCCAGCAGCTTGGCCGGAGGCCCCAACTCCTACGAGCAGTACTTC,CASSLAGGPNSYEQYF
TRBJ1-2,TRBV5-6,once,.,TGTGCCAGCAGCTTGGACTATGGCTACATAGAGGCCTTC,CASSLDYGYIEAF
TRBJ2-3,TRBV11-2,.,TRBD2,TGTGCCAGCAGCTCTCTAGCGGGAGCCCCCACAGATACGCAGTATTTT,CASSSLAGAPTDTQYF
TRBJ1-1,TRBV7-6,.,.,TGTGCCAGCAGCTTACTCCGGACAGCCACTGAAGCTTTCTTT,CASSLLRTATEAFF
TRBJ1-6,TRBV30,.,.,TGTGCCTGGAGGGCGGCGAGTCCCAATTCACCCCTCCACTTT,CAWRAASPNSPLHF
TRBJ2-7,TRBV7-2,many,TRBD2,TGTGCCAGCAGCTTACAATTAGCGGGAGGCTACGAGCAGTACTTC,CASSLQLAGGYEQYF
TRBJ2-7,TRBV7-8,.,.,TGTGCCAGCAGCCTAGAGGGGGAGACCTACGAGCAGTACTTC,CASSLEGETYEQYF
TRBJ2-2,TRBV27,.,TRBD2,TGTGCCAGCAGTTTAGATTGGGCTAGCGGTAGGGTGCTGTTTTTT,CASSLDWASGRVLFF
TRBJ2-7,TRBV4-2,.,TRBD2,TGTGCCAGCAGCCAAGACCTCCCCAGCGGGAGGTCCTACGAGCAGTACTTC,CASSQDLPSGRSYEQYF
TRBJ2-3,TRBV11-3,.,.,TGTGCCAGCAGCTTAGAGCGTGGAGATACGCAGTATTTT,CASSLERGDTQYF
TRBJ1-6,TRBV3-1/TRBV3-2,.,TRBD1,TGTGCCAGCAGCCCTCAGACAGGGGGAACTTATAATTCACCCCTCCACTTT,CASSPQTGGTYNSPLHF
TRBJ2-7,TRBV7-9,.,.,TGTGCCAGCACCTCCCGGGGGACGGTTATTAGCGAGCAGTACTTC,CASTSRGTVISEQYF
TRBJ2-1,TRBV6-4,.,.,TGTGCCAGCAGTGATGTAGTTAGCGGACACAATGAGCAGTTCTTC,CASSDVVSGHNEQFF
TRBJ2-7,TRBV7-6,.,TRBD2,TGTGCCAGCAGCTTAGTGGGGGGAAGTGTAGCGGGAGGGCCGGAGGAGCAGTACTTC,CASSLVGGSVAGGPEEQYF
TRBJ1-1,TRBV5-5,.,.,TGTGCCAGCAGCTTAAAGTGGGGCCAAACTGAAGCTTTCTTT,CASSLKWGQTEAFF
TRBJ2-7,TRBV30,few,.,TGTGCCTGGAGTCCAGGGGCGACCACCTCAGGGCAGTACTTC,CAWSPGATTSGQYF
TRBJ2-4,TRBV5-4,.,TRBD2,TGTGCCAGCAGCTCCTCTAGCGGGAGAAGGGACATTCAGTACTTC,CASSSSSGRRDIQYF
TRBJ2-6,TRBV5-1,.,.,TGCGCCAGCAGCTTGGTTGGGGAGGCTGGGGCCAACGTCCTGACTTTC,CASSLVGEAGANVLTF
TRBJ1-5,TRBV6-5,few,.,TGTGCCAGCAGTAGGGGAACGGATCAGCCCCAGCATTTT,CASSRGTDQPQHF
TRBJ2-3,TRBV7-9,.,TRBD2,TGTGCCAGGGGGACTACCACAGATACGCAGTATTTT,CARGTTTDTQYF
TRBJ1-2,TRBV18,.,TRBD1,TGTGCCAGCTCACCGGGGACAGGGGGATCCAACTATGGCTACACCTTC,CASSPGTGGSNYGYTF
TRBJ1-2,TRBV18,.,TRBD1,TGTGCCAGCTCACGGTCAACAGGGGGGGGAGATGGCTACACCTTC,CASSRSTGGGDGYTF